The next 11 T cell receptor beta chains were all read from a single sample in a study of T-cell memory formation after mild COVID-19. TCRdb re-analysed the 5' RACE reads in MiXCR, keeping a single row per CDR3 protein. The sample includes about 400,000 distinct CDR3 sequences, 15% to 20% of them seen just once. The sequenced sample consisted of PBMCs or a T cell subset sorted from them (not recorded which). These receptor sequences come from a man aged 18 to 30 who had mild COVID-19 (a few samples of this study predate the infection). Cell type and time point are not known.

This clonotype was observed at least ten times. The rearrangement links TRBV3-1 to TRBJ2-1, with 8 bases lining up with TRBD2. With 3 bases clipped from V and 7 bases from J, the junction kept 5 bases outside the gene matches. This CDR3 has 14 amino acids. CDR1 LGHDT and CDR2 YNNKEL come from the germline V gene (reference sequence). Here the CDR3 reads CASSQRGAGNEQFF. Written as DNA, the CDR3 is TGTGCCAGCAGCCAGCGGGGGGCCGGGAATGAGCAGTTCTTC.

This clonotype appeared many times. The gene calls are TRBV7-8 and TRBJ1-1; D is unclear. The ends were cut back, 3 bases at V and 5 bases at J, with 13 bases in the middle. Germline-derived CDR1 and CDR2 are SGHVS and FQNEAQ. The length of the CDR3 is 14 residues. This CDR3 reads CASSLDPMGTEAFF. Written as DNA, the CDR3 is TGTGCCAGCAGCTTGGACCCCATGGGTACTGAAGCTTTCTTT. Combining the CDR3 with reference TRBV7-8 and TRBJ1-1 gives the whole variable domain GAGVSQSPRYKVAKRGQDVALRCDPISGHVSLFWYQQALGQGPEFLTYFQNEAQLDKSGLPSDRFFAERPEGSVSTLKIQRTQQEDSAVYLCASSLDPMGTEAFFGQGTRLTVV.

The V call is TRBV7-3, the J call TRBJ2-3, with TRBD1 matching over 7 bases. Germline V lookup: CDR1 SGHTA, CDR2 FQGTGA. Germline trimming cut 5 bases from V and 4 bases from J; bases unmatched to any gene: 9. The CDR3 runs 15 residues. The CDR3 DNA reads as TGTGCCAGCAGCCCCCGACAGGGTGGCCCAGATACGCAGTATTTT. Protein sequence: CASSPRQGGPDTQYF.

This clonotype has at least ten counts. The V gene is TRBV6-6, the J gene TRBJ2-5, with TRBD2 matching 12 bases. CDR1 MNHNY and CDR2 SVGAGI come from the germline V gene (reference sequence). The CDR3 covers 16 residues. V trimming: 6 bases; J trimming: 2 bases; junction bases outside the gene matches: 7. DNA for the CDR3: TGTGCCAGCAGCCAAGGGACTAGCGGGCGGCAAGAGACCCAGTACTTC. Residues: CASSQGTSGRQETQYF.

The chain uses TRBV20-1 and TRBJ2-5; a weak D match, TRBD2 (5 bases). V was pared by 2 bases and J by 8 bases, with 15 bases between. This CDR3 comprises 13 residues. Germline CDR1 and CDR2: DFQATT and SNEGSKA (reference sequence). The CDR3, as DNA: TGCAGTGCTAGACCAGCGGCTGGGGATACCCAGTACTTC. It codes for CSARPAAGDTQYF.

This chain uses TRBV7-6 with TRBJ2-3; TRBD2 is a possible D gene (5 bases). Germline assignment: CDR1 SGHVS and CDR2 FNYEAQ. The CDR3 has 16 residues. The V end lost 5 bases, the J end lost 1 base, and 16 bases lay between the germline ends. The CDR3 region is CASSATRPLRTDTQYF. DNA of the CDR3: TGTGCCAGCAGCGCTACTAGGCCCCTCCGCACAGATACGCAGTATTTT.

This clonotype was detected only a few times. V usage is TRBV7-6 and J usage is TRBJ2-3; perhaps TRBD2 as D (6 bases). This CDR3 region has 18 residues. In germline, CDR1 is SGHVS, CDR2 FNYEAQ. Trimming pared 0 bases from V and 0 bases from J, leaving 16 bases between. CDR3 coding DNA: TGTGCCAGCAGCTTAGCGCCGTCGGCAGGGACTAGCACAGATACGCAGTATTTT. Protein sequence: CASSLAPSAGTSTDTQYF. Complete variable domain (other parts from reference TRBV7-6 and TRBJ2-3): GAGVSQSPRYKVTKRGQDVALRCDPISGHVSLYWYRQALGQGPEFLTYFNYEAQQDKSGLPNDRFSAERPEGSISTLTIQRTEQRDSAMYRCASSLAPSAGTSTDTQYFGPGTRLTVL.

The chain couples TRBV7-2 to TRBJ1-1; D remains ambiguous. The CDR3 has 14 residues. The germline V and J ends were trimmed by 5 bases and 3 bases, with 13 bases remaining between them. Looked up from germline, CDR1 is SGHTA and CDR2 is FQGNSA. CDR3: CASSLRPGYTEAFF. DNA for the CDR3: TGTGCCAGCAGCCTCCGTCCGGGCTACACTGAAGCTTTCTTT. The whole variable domain, remainder taken from reference TRBV7-2 and TRBJ1-1, is GAGVSQSPSNKVTEKGKDVELRCDPISGHTALYWYRQSLGQGLEFLIYFQGNSAPDKSGLPSDRFSAERTGGSVSTLTIQRTQQEDSAVYLCASSLRPGYTEAFFGQGTRLTVV.

The chain combines TRBV12-3 or TRBV12-4 with TRBJ1-4, with a possible D match to TRBD1 (5 bases). The V end lost 5 bases, the J end lost 8 bases, and 18 bases lay between the germline ends. The CDR3 extends over 15 amino acids. CDR3 sequence reads: CASSLQGGMREKLFF. As DNA, the CDR3 is TGTGCCAGCAGTCTCCAGGGTGGAATGAGGGAAAAACTGTTTTTT.

The chain has TRBV7-9 and TRBJ2-5, with D possibly being TRBD1 or TRBD2 (6 bases each). This CDR3 spans 13 amino acids. The V and J ends lost 6 bases and 5 bases respectively, with 13 bases between them. Per germline, CDR1 SEHNR and CDR2 FQNEAQ (reference sequence). CDR3 bases: TGTGCCAGCAGGAACAGGGAGGAGGAGACCCAGTACTTC. This sequence encodes CASRNREEETQYF.

The chain has TRBV27 and TRBJ1-1; D remains unclear. The CDR3 has 14 amino acids. V was pared by 3 bases and J by 1 base, with 9 bases between. CDR1 is MNHEY, CDR2 SMNVEV, per germline (reference sequence). CDR3 nucleotide sequence: TGTGCCAGCAGTTTTCTATTGGCGAACACTGAAGCTTTCTTT. Protein: CASSFLLANTEAFF.